The source of this T cell receptor (beta chain) is a study of identifying expanded T cells in peripheral blood. Findings and caveats of the study: Across healthy donors, higher total template counts meant significantly greater roughly two-week count variance.

Points on this clone: The antigen remains undetermined.

During the collection period, no donor immune events like infections were recorded. This table comes from immunoSEQ multiplex PCR, and its TCRdb copy is limited to in-frame clones, with some not included. The sample yields about 110,000 clones, approximately 90% seen once. Germline V lookup: CDR1 SNHLY, CDR2 FYNNEI. Trimming removed 7 bases from V and 0 bases from J; junction bases left unmatched: 5. The CDR3 has 15 residues. The V gene is TRBV2, the J gene TRBJ1-3; 8 bases align to TRBD1. The receptor was derived from a person between 18 and 75 years old in good health. Material: blood. CDR3 DNA sequence: TGTGCCAGCATTCTCAGGGGGCACTCTGGAAACACCATATATTTT. It encodes CASILRGHSGNTIYF. Variable domain in full (rest from reference TRBV2 and TRBJ1-3): EPEVTQTPSHQVTQMGQEVILRCVPISNHLYFYWYRQILGQKVEFLVSFYNNEISEKSEIFDDQFSVERPDGSNFTLKIRSTKLEDSAMYFCASILRGHSGNTIYFGEGSWLTVV.